This T cell receptor beta chain was recovered during a study of OX40 agonist ivuxolimab in advanced cancers. Background on the study: Ivuxolimab doses were 0.01, 0.1, 0.3, 1.5, 3 or 10 mg/kg every 2 weeks. Patients in dose escalation had liver, melanoma, kidney or head and neck cancers.

Data came from immunoSEQ multiplex PCR; TCRdb stores just in-frame clones and leaves some out. The sample yields approximately 28,000 clones, 80% to 85% seen once. The CDR3 totals 18 residues. V was clipped by 4 bases and J by 1 base, with 22 bases between them. Germline V gene sequence: CDR1 LGHNA, CDR2 YNFKEQ. Exclusion of a patient followed from autoimmune disease history or systemic immunosuppression. Peripheral blood came from all dose cohorts at three timepoints. This TCR derives from an adult with an advanced solid tumor such as melanoma, head and neck, liver or kidney cancer. This material consisted of CD4+ or CD8+ T cells sorted from blood, taken in a trial of the OX40 agonist ivuxolimab. J is TRBJ1-1 and V is TRBV4-2; D is uncertain. In DNA, the CDR3 is TGTGCCAGCAGCCCTATACCGCGGCTGGCGAGCTGGAACACTGAAGCTTTCTTT. Translating it yields CASSPIPRLASWNTEAFF.